This T cell receptor (beta chain) was observed in a study of T cell repertoires in cytomegalovirus infection. TCRdb re-derived calls from the reads in MiXCR, one entry per CDR3 protein. The top ten hold around 20% of the sample, which has hundreds of thousands of distinct CDR3 sequences, around 29% seen once. Details on this clonotype: Its antigen remains unknown.

Germline CDR1 is SGHVS and CDR2 is FNYEAQ. J was trimmed by 8 bases and V by 4 bases; bases with no gene match: 11. The CDR3 is 15 amino acids. The TCR originated in a human donor in good health (CMV status not recorded). Some clones in this sample may be carry-over from other donors' samples. The chain employs TRBV7-6 and TRBJ1-2, with 9 bases identical to TRBD1. Material: cultured PBMCs, obtained from culture after CMV antigen stimulation. The CDR3 reads CASSSSGQGIGGYTF. CDR3 sequence (DNA): TGTGCCAGCAGCTCGAGTGGACAGGGGATAGGCGGCTACACCTTC. Supplemented by reference TRBV7-6 and TRBJ1-2, the full variable domain reads GAGVSQSPRYKVTKRGQDVALRCDPISGHVSLYWYRQALGQGPEFLTYFNYEAQQDKSGLPNDRFSAERPEGSISTLTIQRTEQRDSAMYRCASSSSGQGIGGYTFGSGTRLTVV.